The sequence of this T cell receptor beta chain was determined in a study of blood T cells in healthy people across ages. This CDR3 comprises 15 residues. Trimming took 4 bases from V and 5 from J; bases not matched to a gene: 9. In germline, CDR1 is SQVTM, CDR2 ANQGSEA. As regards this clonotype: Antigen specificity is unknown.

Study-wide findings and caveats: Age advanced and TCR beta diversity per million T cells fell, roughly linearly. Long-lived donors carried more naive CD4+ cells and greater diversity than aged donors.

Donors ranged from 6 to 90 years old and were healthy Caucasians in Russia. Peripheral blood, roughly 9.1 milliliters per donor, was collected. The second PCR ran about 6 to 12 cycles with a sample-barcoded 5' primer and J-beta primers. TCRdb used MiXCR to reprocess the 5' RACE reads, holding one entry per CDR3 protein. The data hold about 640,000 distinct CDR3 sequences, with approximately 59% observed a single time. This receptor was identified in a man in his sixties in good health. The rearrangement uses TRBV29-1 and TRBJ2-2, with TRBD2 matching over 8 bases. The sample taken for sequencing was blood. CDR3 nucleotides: TGCAGCGTTGGGCGGACTAGCCCCTCGACCGGGGAGCTGTTTTTT. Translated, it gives CSVGRTSPSTGELFF.